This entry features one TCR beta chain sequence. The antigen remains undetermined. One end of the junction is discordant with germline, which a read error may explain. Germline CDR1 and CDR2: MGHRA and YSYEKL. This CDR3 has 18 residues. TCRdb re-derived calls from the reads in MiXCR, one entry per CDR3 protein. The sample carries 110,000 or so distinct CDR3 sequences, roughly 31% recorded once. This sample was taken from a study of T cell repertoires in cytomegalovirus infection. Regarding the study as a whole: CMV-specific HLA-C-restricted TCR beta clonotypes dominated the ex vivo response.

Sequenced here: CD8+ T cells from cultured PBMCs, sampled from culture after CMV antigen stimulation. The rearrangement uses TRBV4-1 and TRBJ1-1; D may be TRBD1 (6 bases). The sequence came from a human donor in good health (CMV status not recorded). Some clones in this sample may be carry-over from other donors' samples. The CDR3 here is CASSRVARDTLKNTEAFF. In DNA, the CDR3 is TGTGCCAGCAGCCGGGTTGCGAGGGACACCTTAAAGAACACTGAAGCTTTCTTT.